This T cell receptor beta chain was captured in a study of blood T cells in healthy people across ages. Sample-barcoded 5' priming and a J-beta primer mix drove a second PCR of roughly 6 to 12 cycles. One entry per CDR3 protein, called by TCRdb with MiXCR from the 5' RACE reads. The sample includes about 670,000 distinct CDR3 sequences, about 50% of them seen just once. Whole-study findings and limits: Diversity figures based on one million T cells were deemed too low. Among long-lived donors, naive CD4+ cells were more numerous and diversity higher than in aged donors.

There are 15 residues in the CDR3. V lost 5 bases and J 2 bases, leaving 10 bases between the germline ends. Ten or more counts support this clonotype. Its cognate antigen is unknown. This TCR came from a woman older than 75 in good health. The chain couples TRBV12-3 or TRBV12-4 to TRBJ2-6; D not resolved. Sequencing was carried out using blood. DNA of the CDR3: TGTGCCAGCAGTCCCAACTGGCCTGGGGCCAACGTCCTGACTTTC. Its protein is CASSPNWPGANVLTF.